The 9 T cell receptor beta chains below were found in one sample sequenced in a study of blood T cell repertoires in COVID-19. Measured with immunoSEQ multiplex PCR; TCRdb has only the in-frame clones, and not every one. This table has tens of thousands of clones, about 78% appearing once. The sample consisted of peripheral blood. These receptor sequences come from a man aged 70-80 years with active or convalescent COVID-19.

The CDR3 is CASSLEFAGGADTQYF. The CDR3 nucleotides read TGTGCCAGCAGCTTAGAGTTTGCGGGGGGGGCAGATACGCAGTATTTT. The V call is TRBV7-9, the J call TRBJ2-3, with 9 bases lining up with TRBD2. The V gene end was trimmed by 1 base and the J gene end by 4 bases; junction bases not matched to a gene: 6. CDR1 is SEHNR and CDR2 is FQNEAQ in the germline V gene (reference sequence). This CDR3 comprises 16 residues.

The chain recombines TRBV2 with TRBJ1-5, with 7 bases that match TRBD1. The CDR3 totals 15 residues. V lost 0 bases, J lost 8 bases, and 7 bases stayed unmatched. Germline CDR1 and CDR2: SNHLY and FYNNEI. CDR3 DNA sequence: TGTGCCAGCAGTGAAGCAGGGGGCGTAATAAAGCCCCAGCATTTT. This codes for CASSEAGGVIKPQHF.

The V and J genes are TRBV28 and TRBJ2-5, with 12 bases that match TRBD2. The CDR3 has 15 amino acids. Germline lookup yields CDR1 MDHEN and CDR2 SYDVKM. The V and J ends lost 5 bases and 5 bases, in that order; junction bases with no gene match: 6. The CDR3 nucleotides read TGTGCCAGCAGTACCACTAGCGGGGGGTGGGAGACCCAGTACTTC. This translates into CASSTTSGGWETQYF.

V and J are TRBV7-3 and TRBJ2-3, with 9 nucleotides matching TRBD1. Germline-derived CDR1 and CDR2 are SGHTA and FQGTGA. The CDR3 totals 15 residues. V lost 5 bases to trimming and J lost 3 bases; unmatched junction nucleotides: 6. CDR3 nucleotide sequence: TGTGCCAGCAGCCCCGACAGGGGGTTAACAGATACGCAGTATTTT. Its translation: CASSPDRGLTDTQYF.

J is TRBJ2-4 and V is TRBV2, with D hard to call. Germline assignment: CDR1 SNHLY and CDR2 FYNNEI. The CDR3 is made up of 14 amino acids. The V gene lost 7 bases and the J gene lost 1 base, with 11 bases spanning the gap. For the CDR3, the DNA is TGTGCCAGCACCCAGGCAGTTGCCAAAAACATTCAGTACTTC. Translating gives CASTQAVAKNIQYF.

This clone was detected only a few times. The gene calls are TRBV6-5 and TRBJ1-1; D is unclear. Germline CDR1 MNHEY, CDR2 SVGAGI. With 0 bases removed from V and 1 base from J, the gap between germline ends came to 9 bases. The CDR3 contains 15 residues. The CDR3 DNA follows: TGTGCCAGCAGTTACTCCCAGGTGCAGAACACTGAAGCTTTCTTT. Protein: CASSYSQVQNTEAFF.

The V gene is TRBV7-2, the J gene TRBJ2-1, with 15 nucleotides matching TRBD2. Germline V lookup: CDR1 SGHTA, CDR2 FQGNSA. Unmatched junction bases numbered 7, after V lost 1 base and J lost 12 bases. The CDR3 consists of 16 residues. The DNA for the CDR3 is TGTGCCAGCAGCTTAGAGAAGGGACTAGCGGGGGGTGGGCAGTTCTTC. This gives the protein CASSLEKGLAGGGQFF.

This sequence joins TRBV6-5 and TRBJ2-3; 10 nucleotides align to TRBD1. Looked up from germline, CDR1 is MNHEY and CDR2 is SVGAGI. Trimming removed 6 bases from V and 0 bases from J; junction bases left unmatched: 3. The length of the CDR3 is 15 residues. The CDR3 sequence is CASRRQGASTDTQYF. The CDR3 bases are TGTGCCAGCAGACGACAGGGGGCGAGCACAGATACGCAGTATTTT.

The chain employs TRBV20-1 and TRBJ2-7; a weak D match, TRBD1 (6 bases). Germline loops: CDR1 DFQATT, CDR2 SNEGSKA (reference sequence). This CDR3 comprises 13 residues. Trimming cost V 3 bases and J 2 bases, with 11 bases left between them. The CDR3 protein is CSASRGFAYEQYF. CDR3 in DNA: TGCAGTGCTAGTAGGGGGTTCGCCTACGAGCAGTACTTC.